This T cell receptor (beta chain) was observed in a study of blood T cell repertoires in COVID-19. About the study: There were acute and convalescent COVID-19 samples, and they came from the United States, Italy and Spain. In each case, the material was cDNA or gDNA derived from T cells, B-cell-depleted T cells, or PBMCs.

CDR1 is MNHEY, CDR2 SMNVEV, per germline (reference sequence). V lost 5 bases, J lost 2 bases, and 14 bases lay in between. The CDR3 extends over 15 amino acids. Original methodology: Amplification with reference gene primers provided the estimates of nucleated cell counts. The table came from immunoSEQ multiplex PCR; TCRdb's copy has only in-frame clones and leaves some out. V, J and clone size reflect that table, while D and trimming were determined from the DNA. Counted here are some 70,000 clones, 80% to 90% occurring once; the ten biggest clones make up approximately 5.3%. This chain joins TRBV27 and TRBJ2-3; D might be TRBD1 (5 bases). The clonotype originates from a man aged 45-65 years with active COVID-19. Sequenced: peripheral blood. DNA of the CDR3: TGTGCCAGCAGTGGTGGTTCAGGGATCACAGATACGCAGTATTTT. It encodes CASSGGSGITDTQYF.